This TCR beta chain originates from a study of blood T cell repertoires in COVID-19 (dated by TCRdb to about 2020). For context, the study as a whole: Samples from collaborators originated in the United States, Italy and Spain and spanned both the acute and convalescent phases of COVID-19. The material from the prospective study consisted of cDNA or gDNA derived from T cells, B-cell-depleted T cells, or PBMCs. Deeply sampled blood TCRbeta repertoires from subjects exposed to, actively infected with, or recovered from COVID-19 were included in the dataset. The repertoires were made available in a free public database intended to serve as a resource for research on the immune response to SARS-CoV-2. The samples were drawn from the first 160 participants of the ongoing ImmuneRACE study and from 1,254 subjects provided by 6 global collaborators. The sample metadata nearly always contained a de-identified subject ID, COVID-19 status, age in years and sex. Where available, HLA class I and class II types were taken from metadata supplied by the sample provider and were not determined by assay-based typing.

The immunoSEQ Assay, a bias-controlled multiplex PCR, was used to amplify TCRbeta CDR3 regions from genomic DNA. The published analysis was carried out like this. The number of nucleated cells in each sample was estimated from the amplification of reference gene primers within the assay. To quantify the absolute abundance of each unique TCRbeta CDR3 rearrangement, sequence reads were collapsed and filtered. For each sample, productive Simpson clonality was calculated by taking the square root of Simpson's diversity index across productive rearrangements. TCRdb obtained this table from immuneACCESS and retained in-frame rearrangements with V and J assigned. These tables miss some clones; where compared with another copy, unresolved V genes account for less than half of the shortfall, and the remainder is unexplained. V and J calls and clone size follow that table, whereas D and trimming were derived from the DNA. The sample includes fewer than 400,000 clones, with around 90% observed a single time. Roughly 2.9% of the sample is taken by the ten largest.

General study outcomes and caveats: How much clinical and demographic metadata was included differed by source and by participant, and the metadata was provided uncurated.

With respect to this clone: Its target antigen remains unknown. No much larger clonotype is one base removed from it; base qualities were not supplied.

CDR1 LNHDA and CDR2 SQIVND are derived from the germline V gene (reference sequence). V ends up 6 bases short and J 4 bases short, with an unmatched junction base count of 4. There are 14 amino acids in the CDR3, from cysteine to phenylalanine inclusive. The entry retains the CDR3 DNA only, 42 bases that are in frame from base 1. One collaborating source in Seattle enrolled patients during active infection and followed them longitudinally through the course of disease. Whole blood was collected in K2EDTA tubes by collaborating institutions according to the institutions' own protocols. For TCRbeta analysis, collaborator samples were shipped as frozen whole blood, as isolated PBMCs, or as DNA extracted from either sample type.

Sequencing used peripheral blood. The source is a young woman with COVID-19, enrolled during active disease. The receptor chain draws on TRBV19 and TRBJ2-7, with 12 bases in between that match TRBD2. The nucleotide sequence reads TGTGCCAGTAGCCGCGGGACTAGCGGGTACGAGCAGTACTTC. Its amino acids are CASSRGTSGYEQYF.